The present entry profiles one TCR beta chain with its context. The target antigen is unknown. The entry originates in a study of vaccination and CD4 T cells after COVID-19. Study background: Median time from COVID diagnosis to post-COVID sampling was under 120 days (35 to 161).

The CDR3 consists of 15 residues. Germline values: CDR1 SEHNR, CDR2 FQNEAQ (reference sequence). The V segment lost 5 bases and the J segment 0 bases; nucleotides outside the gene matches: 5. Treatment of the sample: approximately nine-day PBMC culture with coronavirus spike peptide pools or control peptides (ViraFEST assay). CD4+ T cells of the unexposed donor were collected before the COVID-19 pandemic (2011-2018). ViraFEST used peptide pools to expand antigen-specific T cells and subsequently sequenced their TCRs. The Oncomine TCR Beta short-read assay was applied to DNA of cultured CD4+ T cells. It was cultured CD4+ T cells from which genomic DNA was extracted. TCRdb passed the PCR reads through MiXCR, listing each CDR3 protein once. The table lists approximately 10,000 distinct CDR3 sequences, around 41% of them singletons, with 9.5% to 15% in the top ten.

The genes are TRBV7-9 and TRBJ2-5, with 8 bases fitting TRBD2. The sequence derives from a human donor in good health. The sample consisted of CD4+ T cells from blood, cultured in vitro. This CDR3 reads CASSPYSGNQETQYF. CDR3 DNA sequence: TGTGCCAGCAGCCCTTATAGCGGGAACCAAGAGACCCAGTACTTC.